This T cell receptor beta chain was retrieved from a study of PD-L1 blockade in urothelial cancer. The wider study: Male patients with bladder-origin urothelial cancer numbered about 90% of the roughly 29. Analyses used blood from 3 weeks (second dose) and 6 weeks after treatment start. There were a median of around 140,000 T cells in blood samples.

The time point denotes: pretreatment peripheral blood. CDR1 and CDR2 (germline): SGDLS, YYNGEE. This CDR3 region has 18 residues. V shed 4 bases, J shed 2 bases, and the junction held 12 bases outside the gene matches. As concerns this clone: Its antigen is undetermined.

Assay used: immunoSEQ multiplex PCR; TCRdb lists only in-frame clones, some missing. The sample holds around 79,000 clones, 85% seen once. Points from the study as a whole: It was durable-benefit patients whose tumor-associated blood clones expanded more at 3 weeks.

V is TRBV9 and J is TRBJ2-6, with 7 positions matching TRBD2. The sequencing here drew on PBMCs, taken around atezolizumab (anti-PD-L1) treatment. The receptor was isolated from a man aged 35 to 55 with urothelial cancer. CDR3 amino acids: CASSPGGLGPAGANVLTF. The CDR3 DNA is TGTGCCAGCAGCCCGGGGGGTTTAGGTCCTGCTGGGGCCAACGTCCTGACTTTC.